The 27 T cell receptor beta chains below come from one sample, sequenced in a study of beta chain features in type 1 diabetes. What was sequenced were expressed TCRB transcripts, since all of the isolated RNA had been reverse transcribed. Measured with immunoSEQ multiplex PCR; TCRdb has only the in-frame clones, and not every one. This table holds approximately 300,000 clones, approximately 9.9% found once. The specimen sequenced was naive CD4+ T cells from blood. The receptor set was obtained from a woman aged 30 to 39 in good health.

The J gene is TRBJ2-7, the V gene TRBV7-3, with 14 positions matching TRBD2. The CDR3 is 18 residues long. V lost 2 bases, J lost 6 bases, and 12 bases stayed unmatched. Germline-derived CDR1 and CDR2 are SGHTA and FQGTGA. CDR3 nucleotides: TGTGCCAGCAGCTTACTGCCGGGACTAGCGGGAGACGTGGGCGAGCAGTACTTC. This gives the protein CASSLLPGLAGDVGEQYF.

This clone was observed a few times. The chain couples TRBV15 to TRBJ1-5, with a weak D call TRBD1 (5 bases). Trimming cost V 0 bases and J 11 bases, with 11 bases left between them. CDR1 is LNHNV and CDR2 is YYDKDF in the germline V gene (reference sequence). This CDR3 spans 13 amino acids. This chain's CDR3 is CATSRDPGGAQHF. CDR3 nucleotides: TGTGCCACCAGCAGAGATCCGGGGGGAGCCCAGCATTTT. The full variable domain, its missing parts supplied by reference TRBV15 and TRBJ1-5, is DAMVIQNPRYQVTQFGKPVTLSCSQTLNHNVMYWYQQKSSQAPKLLFHYYDKDFNNEADTPDNFQSRRPNTSFCFLDIRSPGLGDTAMYLCATSRDPGGAQHFGDGTRLSIL.

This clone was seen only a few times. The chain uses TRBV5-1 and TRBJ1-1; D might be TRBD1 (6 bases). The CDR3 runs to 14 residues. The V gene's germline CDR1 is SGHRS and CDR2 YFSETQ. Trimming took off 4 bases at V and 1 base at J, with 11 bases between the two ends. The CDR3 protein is CASSTVTGNTEAFF. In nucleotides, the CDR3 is TGCGCCAGCAGCACCGTGACAGGGAACACTGAAGCTTTCTTT.

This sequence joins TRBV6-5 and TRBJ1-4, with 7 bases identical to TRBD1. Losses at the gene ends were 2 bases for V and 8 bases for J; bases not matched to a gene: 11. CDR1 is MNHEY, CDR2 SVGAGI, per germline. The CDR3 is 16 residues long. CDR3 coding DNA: TGTGCCAGCAGTTACAGGGGGCGTTATCCGGACGAAAAACTGTTTTTT. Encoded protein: CASSYRGRYPDEKLFF.

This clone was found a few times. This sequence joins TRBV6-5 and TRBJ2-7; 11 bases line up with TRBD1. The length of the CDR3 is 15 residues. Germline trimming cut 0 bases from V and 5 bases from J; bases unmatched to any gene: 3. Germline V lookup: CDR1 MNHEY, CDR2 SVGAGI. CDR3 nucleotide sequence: TGTGCCAGCAGTTACTCAGGGACAGGGGGGGACGAGCAGTACTTC. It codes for CASSYSGTGGDEQYF.

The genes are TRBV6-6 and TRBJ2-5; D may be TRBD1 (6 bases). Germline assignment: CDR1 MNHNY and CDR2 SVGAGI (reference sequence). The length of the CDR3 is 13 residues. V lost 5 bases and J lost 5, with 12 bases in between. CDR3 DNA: TGTGCCAGCAGTAGGACAGTCGTTGAGACCCAGTACTTC. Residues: CASSRTVVETQYF.

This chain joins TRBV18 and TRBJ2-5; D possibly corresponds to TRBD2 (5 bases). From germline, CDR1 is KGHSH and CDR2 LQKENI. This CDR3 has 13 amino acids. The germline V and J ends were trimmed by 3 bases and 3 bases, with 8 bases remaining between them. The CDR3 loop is CASSPTREETQYF. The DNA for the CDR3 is TGTGCCAGCTCACCTACTAGAGAAGAGACCCAGTACTTC. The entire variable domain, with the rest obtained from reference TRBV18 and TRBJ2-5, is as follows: NAGVMQNPRHLVRRRGQEARLRCSPMKGHSHVYWYRQLPEEGLKFMVYLQKENIIDESGMPKERFSAEFPKEGPSILRIQQVVRGDSAAYFCASSPTREETQYFGPGTRLLVL.

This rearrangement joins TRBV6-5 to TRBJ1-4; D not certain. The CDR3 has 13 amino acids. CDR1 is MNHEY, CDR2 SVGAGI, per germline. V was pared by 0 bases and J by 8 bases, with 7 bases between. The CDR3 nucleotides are TGTGCCAGCAGTTACTCCGGAGGGGAAAAACTGTTTTTT. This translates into CASSYSGGEKLFF.

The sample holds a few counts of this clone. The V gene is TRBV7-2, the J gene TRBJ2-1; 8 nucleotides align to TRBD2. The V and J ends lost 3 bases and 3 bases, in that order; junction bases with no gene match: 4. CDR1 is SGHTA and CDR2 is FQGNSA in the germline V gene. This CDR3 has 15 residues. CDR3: CASSLTSALYNEQFF. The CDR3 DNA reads TGTGCCAGCAGCTTGACTAGCGCTCTCTACAATGAGCAGTTCTTC.

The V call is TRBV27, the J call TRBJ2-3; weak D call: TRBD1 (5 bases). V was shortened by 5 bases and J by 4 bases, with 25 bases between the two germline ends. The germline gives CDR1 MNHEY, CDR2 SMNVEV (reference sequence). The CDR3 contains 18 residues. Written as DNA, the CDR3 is TGTGCCAGCAGTCCCCGGGTGGCTTTCCAGGGCCTTGCAGATACGCAGTATTTT. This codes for CASSPRVAFQGLADTQYF.

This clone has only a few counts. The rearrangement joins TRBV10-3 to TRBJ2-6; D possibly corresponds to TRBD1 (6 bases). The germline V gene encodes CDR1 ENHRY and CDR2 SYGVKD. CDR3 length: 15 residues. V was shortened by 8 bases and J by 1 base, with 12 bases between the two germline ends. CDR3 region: CAIAAQGSGANVLTF. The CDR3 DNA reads TGTGCCATCGCGGCACAGGGTTCTGGGGCCAACGTCCTGACTTTC.

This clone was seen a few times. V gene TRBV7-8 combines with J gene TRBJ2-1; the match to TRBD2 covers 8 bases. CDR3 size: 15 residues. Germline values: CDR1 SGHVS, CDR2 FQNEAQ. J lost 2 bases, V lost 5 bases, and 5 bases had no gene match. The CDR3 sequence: CASSISGSAYNEQFF. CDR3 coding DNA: TGTGCCAGCAGCATAAGCGGGAGCGCCTACAATGAGCAGTTCTTC.

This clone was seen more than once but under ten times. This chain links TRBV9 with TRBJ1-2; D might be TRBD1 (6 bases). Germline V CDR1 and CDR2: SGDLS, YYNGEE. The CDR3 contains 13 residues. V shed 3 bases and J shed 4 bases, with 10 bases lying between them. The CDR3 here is CASSETGLYGYTF. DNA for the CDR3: TGTGCCAGCAGCGAAACAGGGCTCTATGGCTACACCTTC.

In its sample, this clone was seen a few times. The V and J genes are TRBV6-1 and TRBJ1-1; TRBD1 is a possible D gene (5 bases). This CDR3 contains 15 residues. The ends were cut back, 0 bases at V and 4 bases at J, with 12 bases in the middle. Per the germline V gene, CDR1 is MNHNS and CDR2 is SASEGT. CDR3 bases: TGTGCCAGCAGTGAAGCGCGGGGGTTGTCCACTGAAGCTTTCTTT. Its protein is CASSEARGLSTEAFF.

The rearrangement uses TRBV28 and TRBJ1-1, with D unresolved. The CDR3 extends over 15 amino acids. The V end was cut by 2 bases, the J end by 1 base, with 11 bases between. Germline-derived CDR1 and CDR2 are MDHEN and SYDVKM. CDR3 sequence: CASSLGELPNTEAFF. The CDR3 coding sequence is TGTGCCAGCAGTTTAGGGGAGCTCCCGAACACTGAAGCTTTCTTT.

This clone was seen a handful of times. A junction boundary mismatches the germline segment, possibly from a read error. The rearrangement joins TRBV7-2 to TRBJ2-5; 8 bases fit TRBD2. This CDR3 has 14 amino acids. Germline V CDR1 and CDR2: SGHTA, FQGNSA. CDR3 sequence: CASRLAGTRETQYF. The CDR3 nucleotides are TGTGCCAGCAGATTAGCGGGGACTAGGGAGACCCAGTACTTC.

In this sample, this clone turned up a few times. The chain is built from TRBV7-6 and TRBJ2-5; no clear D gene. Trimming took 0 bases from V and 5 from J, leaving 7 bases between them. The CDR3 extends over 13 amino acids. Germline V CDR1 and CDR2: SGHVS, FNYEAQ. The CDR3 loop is CASSLAPPETQYF. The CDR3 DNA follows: TGTGCCAGCAGCTTAGCCCCTCCCGAGACCCAGTACTTC. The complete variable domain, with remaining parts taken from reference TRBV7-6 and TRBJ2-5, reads GAGVSQSPRYKVTKRGQDVALRCDPISGHVSLYWYRQALGQGPEFLTYFNYEAQQDKSGLPNDRFSAERPEGSISTLTIQRTEQRDSAMYRCASSLAPPETQYFGPGTRLLVL.

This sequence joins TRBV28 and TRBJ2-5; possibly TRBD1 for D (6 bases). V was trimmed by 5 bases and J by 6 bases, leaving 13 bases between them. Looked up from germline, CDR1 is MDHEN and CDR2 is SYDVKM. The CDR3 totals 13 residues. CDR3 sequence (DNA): TGTGCCAGCAGTAACAGGGTTCGGAAGACCCAGTACTTC. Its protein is CASSNRVRKTQYF.

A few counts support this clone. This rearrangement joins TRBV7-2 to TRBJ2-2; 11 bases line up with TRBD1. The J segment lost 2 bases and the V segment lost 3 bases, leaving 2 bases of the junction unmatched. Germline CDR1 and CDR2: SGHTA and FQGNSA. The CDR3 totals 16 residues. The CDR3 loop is CASSLGQGVNTGELFF. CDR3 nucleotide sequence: TGTGCCAGCAGCTTGGGACAGGGGGTTAACACCGGGGAGCTGTTTTTT.

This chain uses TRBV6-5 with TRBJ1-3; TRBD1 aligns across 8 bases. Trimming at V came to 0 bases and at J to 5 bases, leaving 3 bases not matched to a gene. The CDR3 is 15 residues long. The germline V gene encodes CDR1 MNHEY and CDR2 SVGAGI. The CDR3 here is CASSYSAGGRNTIYF. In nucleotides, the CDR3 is TGTGCCAGCAGTTACTCGGCAGGGGGCCGAAACACCATATATTTT.

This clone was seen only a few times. DNA for the CDR3: TGTGCCAGCAGTTTCGGGGACACCAGGAGCGAGACCCAGTACTTC. Amino acid sequence: CASSFGDTRSETQYF. This chain links TRBV28 with TRBJ2-5; perhaps TRBD1 as D (6 bases). The CDR3 contains 15 residues. Germline lookup yields CDR1 MDHEN and CDR2 SYDVKM. Trimming stripped 3 bases from V and 5 bases from J, with 16 bases between.

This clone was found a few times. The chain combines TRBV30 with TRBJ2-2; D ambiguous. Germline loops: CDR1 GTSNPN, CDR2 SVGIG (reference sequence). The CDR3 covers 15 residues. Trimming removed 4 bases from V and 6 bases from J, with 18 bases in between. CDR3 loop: CAWTERSWRPGELFF. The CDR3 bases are TGTGCCTGGACCGAAAGGAGCTGGCGACCCGGGGAGCTGTTTTTT. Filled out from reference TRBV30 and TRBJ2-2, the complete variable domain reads SQTIHQWPATLVQPVGSPLSLECTVEGTSNPNLYWYRQAAGRGLQLLFYSVGIGQISSEVPQNLSASRPQDRQFILSSKKLLLSDSGFYLCAWTERSWRPGELFFGEGSRLTVL.

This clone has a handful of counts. This chain's CDR3 is CASSLGGLSNQPQHF. CDR3 nucleotide sequence: TGTGCCAGCAGCTTAGGGGGACTTAGCAATCAGCCCCAGCATTTT. The chain combines TRBV7-6 with TRBJ1-5; tentatively, D is TRBD1 (5 bases). This CDR3 comprises 15 residues. The V end was cut by 1 base, the J end by 0 bases, with 7 bases between. Germline V gene lookup returns CDR1 SGHVS and CDR2 FNYEAQ.

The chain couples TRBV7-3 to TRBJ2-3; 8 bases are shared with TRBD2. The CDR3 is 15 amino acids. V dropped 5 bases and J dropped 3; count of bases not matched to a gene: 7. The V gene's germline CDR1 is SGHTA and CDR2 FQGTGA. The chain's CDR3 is CASSLQAGVTDTQYF. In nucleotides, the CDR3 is TGTGCCAGCAGCCTACAAGCGGGAGTAACAGATACGCAGTATTTT.

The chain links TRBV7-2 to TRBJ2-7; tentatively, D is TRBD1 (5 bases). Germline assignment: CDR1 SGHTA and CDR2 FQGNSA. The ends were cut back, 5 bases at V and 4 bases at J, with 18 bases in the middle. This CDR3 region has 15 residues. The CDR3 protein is CASSPSATGLYEQYF. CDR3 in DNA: TGTGCCAGCAGCCCCTCCGCTACAGGCCTTTACGAGCAGTACTTC.

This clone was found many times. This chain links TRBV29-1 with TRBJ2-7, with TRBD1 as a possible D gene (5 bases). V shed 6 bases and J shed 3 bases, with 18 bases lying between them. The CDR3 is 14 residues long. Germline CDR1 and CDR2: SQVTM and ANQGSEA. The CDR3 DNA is TGCAGCGTCGCAAGGACATGGAAAGTCTACGAGCAGTACTTC. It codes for CSVARTWKVYEQYF.

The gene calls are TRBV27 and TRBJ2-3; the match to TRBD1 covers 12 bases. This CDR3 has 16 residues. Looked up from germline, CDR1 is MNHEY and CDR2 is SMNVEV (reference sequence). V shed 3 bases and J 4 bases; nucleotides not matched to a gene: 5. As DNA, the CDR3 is TGTGCCAGCAGTTTCGGGGACAGGGGGCAACCAGATACGCAGTATTTT. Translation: CASSFGDRGQPDTQYF.